Listed here are 9 T cell receptor beta chains from one sample, sequenced in a study of T-cell memory formation after mild COVID-19. From the 5' RACE reads, TCRdb called clonotypes with MiXCR, one entry per CDR3 protein. The sample consists of around 370,000 distinct CDR3 sequences, around 20% of them appearing once. Sequenced: PBMCs or a T cell subset sorted from them (not recorded which). The receptors shown here come from an adult woman who had mild COVID-19 (a few samples of this study predate the infection). Cell type and time point are not known.

The chain links TRBV27 to TRBJ2-4, with 7 bases fitting TRBD2. The CDR3 is 13 amino acids. The V gene end was trimmed by 6 bases and the J gene end by 7 bases; junction bases not matched to a gene: 6. Germline CDR1 reads MNHEY; CDR2 reads SMNVEV (reference sequence). This CDR3 reads CASRSGGGNIQYF. The DNA for the CDR3 is TGTGCCAGCAGATCGGGGGGAGGGAACATTCAGTACTTC.

The rearrangement joins TRBV5-1 to TRBJ2-7, with D possibly matching TRBD1 (8 bases). The ends were cut back, 1 base at V and 6 bases at J, with 17 bases in the middle. Germline CDR1 is SGHRS and CDR2 is YFSETQ. The CDR3 spans 15 residues. DNA for the CDR3: TGCGCCAGCAGCTTGCGAATACAGGGGGGGAGCGAGCAGTACTTC. Translation gives CASSLRIQGGSEQYF.

This chain connects TRBV7-8 to TRBJ2-4; D may be TRBD1 (6 bases). Germline CDR1 and CDR2: SGHVS and FQNEAQ. Trimming cost V 7 bases and J 8 bases, with 24 bases left between them. The CDR3 contains 16 residues. The CDR3 sequence: CASTSGQRAPRDIQYF. The DNA of the CDR3 is TGTGCCAGCACTTCCGGACAGAGAGCTCCCAGGGACATTCAGTACTTC.

This clonotype was observed a few times. This sequence joins TRBV5-1 and TRBJ2-7, with 10 bases that match TRBD2. The CDR3 length is 19 residues. After removal of 5 bases from V and 5 bases from J, the junction contained 22 bases not matched to a gene. CDR1 is SGHRS and CDR2 is YFSETQ in the germline V gene. The CDR3 DNA reads as TGCGCCAGCAGTCGTCTTGGGGTAGCGGGGGGTCGGCTGGGGAACGAGCAGTACTTC. Residues: CASSRLGVAGGRLGNEQYF.

This chain links TRBV7-3 with TRBJ2-7; D gene unclear. Per the germline V gene, CDR1 is SGHTA and CDR2 is FQGTGA. The CDR3 covers 13 residues. The V end was cut by 4 bases, the J end by 1 base, with 8 bases between. CDR3 loop: CASSSQRSYEQYF. The CDR3, as DNA: TGTGCCAGCAGCTCCCAGCGATCCTACGAGCAGTACTTC. The full variable domain, rest sourced from reference TRBV7-3 and TRBJ2-7, is GAGVSQTPSNKVTEKGKYVELRCDPISGHTALYWYRQSLGQGPEFLIYFQGTGAADDSGLPNDRFFAVRPEGSVSTLKIQRTERGDSAVYLCASSSQRSYEQYFGPGTRLTVT.

This clonotype showed up just a few times. This chain joins TRBV7-9 and TRBJ1-1, with unresolved D. CDR3 length equals 15 residues. The V and J ends lost 3 bases and 1 base respectively, with 12 bases between them. Germline values: CDR1 SEHNR, CDR2 FQNEAQ (reference sequence). Here the CDR3 reads CASSFGPVRNTEAFF. Here the CDR3 DNA reads TGTGCCAGCAGCTTCGGCCCAGTGAGGAACACTGAAGCTTTCTTT.

The gene calls are TRBV6-5 and TRBJ2-4, with 7 bases lining up with TRBD2. The CDR3 is 14 residues long. Germline V gene lookup returns CDR1 MNHEY and CDR2 SVGAGI. With 6 bases clipped from V and 8 bases from J, the junction kept 10 bases outside the gene matches. The CDR3 protein is CASRFRGDLDIQYF. The CDR3 DNA reads as TGTGCCAGCAGATTCCGGGGGGACCTCGACATTCAGTACTTC.

The rearrangement joins TRBV15 to TRBJ2-5, with D perhaps TRBD2 (5 bases). The CDR3 is 13 amino acids. With 1 base removed from V and 4 bases from J, the gap between germline ends came to 7 bases. Germline V CDR1 and CDR2: LNHNV, YYDKDF (reference sequence). The CDR3 spells CATSRGAGETQYF. In DNA form, the CDR3 reads TGTGCCACCAGCAGAGGGGCGGGAGAGACCCAGTACTTC.

V is TRBV5-4 and J is TRBJ2-1; D perhaps matches TRBD2 (5 bases). The germline V and J ends were trimmed by 7 bases and 8 bases, with 13 bases remaining between them. There are 12 residues in the CDR3. CDR1 is SGHNT and CDR2 is YYREEE in the germline V gene (reference sequence). CDR3 amino acids: CASGRDGHEQFF. CDR3 sequence (DNA): TGTGCCAGCGGCCGGGATGGACATGAGCAGTTCTTC.